These 19 T cell receptor beta chains were sequenced from one sample in a study of control samples from healthy donors and cancer patients. Here immunoSEQ multiplex PCR was the method, and the copy in TCRdb shows in-frame clones only, minus some. The table has more than 150,000 clones, 93% seen once. The sequenced material came from blood. These receptor sequences come from a man aged 50 or older in good health.

V is TRBV28 and J is TRBJ2-7; unclear D gene. Trimming removed 3 bases at V and 0 bases at J, with 9 bases between. Per the germline V gene, CDR1 is MDHEN and CDR2 is SYDVKM. The CDR3 consists of 14 residues. In nucleotides, the CDR3 is TGTGCCAGCAGTTTCCCACCCACCTCCTACGAGCAGTACTTC. Its protein is CASSFPPTSYEQYF.

This sequence joins TRBV6-5 and TRBJ2-7, with D tentatively TRBD2 (6 bases). The V end lost 7 bases, the J end lost 0 bases, and 13 bases lay between the germline ends. The length of the CDR3 is 14 residues. Looked up from germline, CDR1 is MNHEY and CDR2 is SVGAGI. CDR3 residues: CASMPGLHSYEQYF. The CDR3 bases are TGTGCCAGCATGCCGGGACTCCACTCCTACGAGCAGTACTTC.

The chain carries TRBV27 and TRBJ2-6; D ambiguous. The CDR3 contains 14 residues. Germline V CDR1 and CDR2: MNHEY, SMNVEV (reference sequence). Trimming removed 5 bases at V and 2 bases at J, with 7 bases between. The CDR3 spells CASSRGTGANVLTF. CDR3 sequence (DNA): TGTGCCAGCAGTCGCGGAACTGGGGCCAACGTCCTGACTTTC.

The genes are TRBV10-3 and TRBJ1-5; possible D gene TRBD1, 5 bases. V was clipped by 7 bases and J by 0 bases, with 7 bases between them. Germline V gene lookup returns CDR1 ENHRY and CDR2 SYGVKD. The CDR3 contains 13 residues. The CDR3 protein is CAITDSSNQPQHF. CDR3 in DNA: TGTGCCATCACAGACAGTAGCAATCAGCCCCAGCATTTT.

This chain connects TRBV4-1 to TRBJ2-7; D possibly corresponds to TRBD1 (7 bases). CDR1 and CDR2 from the germline V gene are MGHRA and YSYEKL. The CDR3 contains 17 residues. The germline V and J ends were trimmed by 4 bases and 1 base, with 20 bases remaining between them. Written as DNA, the CDR3 is TGCGCCAGCAGCCGAGAAATCGCGGGACAGACTTCCTACGAGCAGTACTTC. It codes for CASSREIAGQTSYEQYF.

This clone is a singleton in its sample. The V gene is TRBV11-2, the J gene TRBJ1-2; tentatively, D is TRBD1 (5 bases). The CDR3 has 14 residues. The germline V gene has CDR1 SGHAT and CDR2 FQNNGV. V was shortened by 5 bases and J by 4 bases, with 14 bases between the two germline ends. As DNA, the CDR3 is TGTGCCAGCAGCAACCGGGACGGATCCTATGGCTACACCTTC. Its protein product is CASSNRDGSYGYTF.

This clone has just one count. The J gene is TRBJ1-6, the V gene TRBV6-4; TRBD1 matches 7 bases. CDR1 and CDR2 (germline): MRHNA, SNTAGT. The CDR3 runs 14 residues. Unmatched junction bases numbered 4, after V lost 6 bases and J lost 5 bases. The CDR3: CASSAGTDNSPLHF. In DNA form, the CDR3 reads TGTGCCAGCAGCGCCGGGACAGATAATTCACCCCTCCACTTT.

The V gene is TRBV5-4, the J gene TRBJ2-3; no definite D call. The V end was cut by 1 base, the J end by 2 bases, with 14 bases between. Germline CDR1 SGHNT, CDR2 YYREEE (reference sequence). The CDR3 length is 16 residues. Here the CDR3 DNA reads TGTGCCAGCAGCTTGATGCAGCAGGATTCCACAGATACGCAGTATTTT. This translates into CASSLMQQDSTDTQYF.

V and J are TRBV30 and TRBJ1-6; D unresolved. V dropped 4 bases and J dropped 7 bases, with 11 bases sitting between them. Germline assignment: CDR1 GTSNPN and CDR2 SVGIG (reference sequence). This CDR3 spans 13 amino acids. This CDR3 is CAWNEGLNSPLHF. The CDR3 DNA is TGTGCCTGGAACGAGGGCTTGAATTCACCCCTCCACTTT.

The chain has TRBV6-1 and TRBJ2-2; TRBD1 matches at 7 bases. Trimming at V came to 4 bases and at J to 0 bases, leaving 8 bases not matched to a gene. This CDR3 region has 17 residues. Looked up from germline, CDR1 is MNHNS and CDR2 is SASEGT. The DNA for the CDR3 is TGTGCCAGCAGTGTCAGAAGACAGGGCACGAACACCGGGGAGCTGTTTTTT. Encoded protein: CASSVRRQGTNTGELFF.

This clone was counted once. The V call is TRBV14, the J call TRBJ2-3; D gene uncertain. Trimming stripped 4 bases from V and 8 bases from J, with 10 bases between. From germline, CDR1 is SGHDN and CDR2 FVKESK. This CDR3 spans 12 amino acids. In DNA form, the CDR3 reads TGTGCCAGCAGCCCTTCGGTGGGTACGCAGTATTTT. Translated: CASSPSVGTQYF.

This chain connects TRBV6-5 to TRBJ2-4; either TRBD1 or TRBD2 may fit D (5 bases each). V shed 6 bases and J shed 9 bases, with 18 bases lying between them. CDR1 MNHEY and CDR2 SVGAGI come from the germline V gene. The CDR3 is 14 residues long. CDR3 region: CASRTLGEGSIQYF. The CDR3 DNA is TGTGCCAGCAGGACCTTGGGAGAGGGGTCCATTCAGTACTTC.

This chain uses TRBV4-1 with TRBJ2-5; D might be TRBD1 (5 bases). This CDR3 spans 13 amino acids. With 0 bases removed from V and 5 bases from J, the gap between germline ends came to 7 bases. The germline V gene encodes CDR1 MGHRA and CDR2 YSYEKL. CDR3 residues: CASSQEGDETQYF. In DNA form, the CDR3 reads TGCGCCAGCAGCCAAGAAGGGGATGAGACCCAGTACTTC.

The gene calls are TRBV3-1 (or the pseudogene TRBV3-2) and TRBJ2-7; possible D gene TRBD2, 7 bases. The CDR3 extends over 15 amino acids. Per germline, CDR1 LGHDT and CDR2 YNNKEL (reference sequence). V lost 0 bases to trimming and J lost 3 bases, with 12 bases between them. CDR3 nucleotide sequence: TGTGCCAGCAGCCAAGAGGGGGCGGGGGTCTACGAGCAGTACTTC. It specifies CASSQEGAGVYEQYF.

This clone was counted between two and nine times. The chain recombines TRBV14 with TRBJ2-2; no clear D gene. V lost 1 base to trimming and J lost 0 bases, with 6 bases between them. CDR1 and CDR2 (germline): SGHDN, FVKESK. The CDR3 runs 15 residues. The CDR3 DNA sequence: TGTGCCAGCAGCCAAGGATATACGAACACCGGGGAGCTGTTTTTT. This encodes CASSQGYTNTGELFF.

V and J are TRBV6-5 and TRBJ2-5; a possible D gene is TRBD1 (5 bases). Germline V gene lookup returns CDR1 MNHEY and CDR2 SVGAGI. The length of the CDR3 is 15 residues. Trimming shortened V by 5 bases and J by 10 bases, and 23 bases separated the two germline ends. The CDR3 is CASSIDRELGAYQYF. CDR3 sequence (DNA): TGTGCCAGCAGTATCGACAGAGAGCTAGGGGCGTACCAGTACTTC.

J is TRBJ2-3 and V is TRBV14; D may be TRBD2 (5 bases). Germline CDR1 reads SGHDN; CDR2 reads FVKESK. CDR3 length: 16 amino acids. V lost 0 bases, J lost 3 bases, and 13 bases lay in between. CDR3 residues: CASSQDFLAITDTQYF. The CDR3 coding sequence is TGTGCCAGCAGCCAAGATTTCCTAGCAATTACAGATACGCAGTATTTT. The whole variable domain, remainder taken from reference TRBV14 and TRBJ2-3, is EAGVTQFPSHSVIEKGQTVTLRCDPISGHDNLYWYRRVMGKEIKFLLHFVKESKQDESGMPNNRFLAERTGGTYSTLKVQPAELEDSGVYFCASSQDFLAITDTQYFGPGTRLTVL.

This chain uses TRBV7-9 with TRBJ2-5; D remains unclear. CDR1 and CDR2 from the germline V gene are SEHNR and FQNEAQ (reference sequence). CDR3 size: 14 residues. Trimming cost V 2 bases and J 5 bases, with 12 bases left between them. In DNA form, the CDR3 reads TGTGCCAGCAGCTTAATTGGCCTCTCGGAGACCCAGTACTTC. It encodes CASSLIGLSETQYF.

In its sample, this clone was seen once. V usage is TRBV28 and J usage is TRBJ2-7; D remains ambiguous. Per germline, CDR1 MDHEN and CDR2 SYDVKM. The CDR3 runs to 12 residues. V lost 3 bases and J lost 5, with 8 bases in between. CDR3 sequence: CASSFQTHEQYF. In DNA, the CDR3 is TGTGCCAGCAGTTTTCAGACTCACGAGCAGTACTTC. Looking up the rest from reference TRBV28 and TRBJ2-7 gives the full variable domain: DVKVTQSSRYLVKRTGEKVFLECVQDMDHENMFWYRQDPGLGLRLIYFSYDVKMKEKGDIPEGYSVSREKKERFSLILESASTNQTSMYLCASSFQTHEQYFGPGTRLTVT.